Presented here are 11 T cell receptor beta chains from one specimen sequenced in a study of T cell changes during pregnancy in multiple sclerosis. TCRdb's table, derived via immunoSEQ multiplex PCR, lists solely in-frame clones and lacks some. Among some 23,000 clones listed, 75% to 90% were seen once. The specimen comprised CD4+ T cells from peripheral blood mononuclear cells, sampled in the first trimester of pregnancy. The receptors here all came from a female donor in good health, enrolled as a control in a pregnancy study.

This sequence joins TRBV28 and TRBJ2-1; a possible D gene is TRBD1 (5 bases). The CDR3 sequence is 15 residues long. The germline V and J ends were trimmed by 7 bases and 1 base, with 14 bases remaining between them. Germline CDR1 and CDR2: MDHEN and SYDVKM. The CDR3 sequence: CASNRTPRSYNEQFF. Written as DNA, the CDR3 is TGTGCCAGCAATAGGACACCCCGTTCCTACAATGAGCAGTTCTTC.

This clone was recorded only once. The genes are TRBV5-6 and TRBJ2-1, with D perhaps TRBD1 (5 bases). CDR1 is SGHDT and CDR2 is YYEEEE in the germline V gene. The CDR3 runs 15 residues. The ends were cut back, 6 bases at V and 0 bases at J, with 13 bases in the middle. Here the CDR3 reads CASTTQGSSYNEQFF. In nucleotides, the CDR3 is TGTGCCAGCACAACCCAGGGAAGCTCCTACAATGAGCAGTTCTTC. The full variable domain, in which reference TRBV5-6 and TRBJ2-1 provide the parts outside the CDR3, is DAGVTQSPTHLIKTRGQQVTLRCSPKSGHDTVSWYQQALGQGPQFIFQYYEEEERQRGNFPDRFSGHQFPNYSSELNVNALLLGDSALYLCASTTQGSSYNEQFFGPGTRLTVL.

The chain employs TRBV5-4 and TRBJ1-2; possible D gene TRBD1, 5 bases. V was clipped by 4 bases and J by 4 bases, with 20 bases between them. The CDR3 contains 16 residues. Germline V gene sequence: CDR1 SGHNT, CDR2 YYREEE (reference sequence). The CDR3 loop is CASSQGGQPNGYGYTF. In DNA form, the CDR3 reads TGTGCCAGCAGCCAGGGAGGGCAACCCAACGGCTATGGCTACACCTTC.

This chain uses TRBV6-4 with TRBJ1-1, with D tentatively TRBD1 (6 bases). The CDR3 is made up of 16 amino acids. Germline CDR1 and CDR2: MRHNA and SNTAGT. Trimming removed 2 bases from V and 0 bases from J, with 13 bases in between. The CDR3 DNA reads as TGTGCCAGCAGTGACCCTGGACAGCCCATGAACACTGAAGCTTTCTTT. This codes for CASSDPGQPMNTEAFF.

The chain joins TRBV4-1 to TRBJ1-5; D unclear. V was trimmed by 0 bases and J by 7 bases, leaving 10 bases between them. CDR1 MGHRA and CDR2 YSYEKL come from the germline V gene. The CDR3 runs 14 residues. CDR3 nucleotides: TGCGCCAGCAGCCAAGATCCGTCTCCCCAGCCCCAGCATTTT. Encoded protein: CASSQDPSPQPQHF.

The chain carries TRBV27 and TRBJ2-5, with 7 bases identical to TRBD2. V gave up 8 bases and J gave up 4 bases; unmatched junction bases: 10. This CDR3 has 14 residues. The V gene's germline CDR1 is MNHEY and CDR2 SMNVEV (reference sequence). The CDR3 here is CASSRRGRAETQYF. The CDR3 DNA follows: TGTGCCAGCTCCCGCCGGGGGAGGGCAGAGACCCAGTACTTC.

The gene calls are TRBV4-2 and TRBJ2-3, with TRBD2 matching over 12 bases. The CDR3 covers 15 residues. V gave up 3 bases and J gave up 6 bases; unmatched junction bases: 4. From germline, CDR1 is LGHNA and CDR2 YNFKEQ. DNA of the CDR3: TGTGCCAGCAGCCACCCTAGCGGGAGGGCCGATACGCAGTATTTT. Amino acids: CASSHPSGRADTQYF.

V usage is TRBV19 and J usage is TRBJ2-7, with D unresolved. Germline CDR1 LNHDA, CDR2 SQIVND (reference sequence). The CDR3 runs 13 residues. V was trimmed by 6 bases and J by 0 bases, leaving 9 bases between them. CDR3 DNA sequence: TGTGCCAGTAGCCTCCGCGGCTCCTACGAGCAGTACTTC. It is translated as CASSLRGSYEQYF.

V is TRBV6-6 and J is TRBJ2-7; no clear D. The CDR3 is 14 residues long. Trimming took off 1 base at V and 3 bases at J, with 10 bases between the two ends. Germline V gene data show CDR1 as MNHNY and CDR2 as SVGAGI (reference sequence). The CDR3 reads CASSYFGESYEQYF. CDR3 in DNA: TGTGCCAGCAGTTACTTCGGTGAGAGCTACGAGCAGTACTTC.

The chain recombines TRBV30 with TRBJ2-3, with D possibly matching TRBD2 (6 bases). CDR3 length equals 15 residues. Germline CDR1 GTSNPN, CDR2 SVGIG (reference sequence). Trimming took 4 bases from V and 6 from J, leaving 20 bases between them. CDR3 residues: CAWKVRGTVGDTQYF. CDR3 coding DNA: TGTGCCTGGAAGGTCCGCGGGACGGTCGGGGATACGCAGTATTTT.

This clone was found a few times. The rearrangement joins TRBV19 to TRBJ2-2, with D maybe TRBD2 (6 bases). The CDR3 totals 16 residues. Germline lookup yields CDR1 LNHDA and CDR2 SQIVND (reference sequence). The germline V and J ends were trimmed by 5 bases and 1 base, with 14 bases remaining between them. The CDR3 here is CASSGLARVNTGELFF. CDR3 DNA: TGTGCCAGTAGTGGGCTAGCGAGAGTGAACACCGGGGAGCTGTTTTTT.